This T cell receptor beta chain was identified in a study of control samples from healthy donors and cancer patients. CDR3 size: 15 residues. Germline V gene data show CDR1 as MDHEN and CDR2 as SYDVKM. Trimming removed 7 bases at V and 2 bases at J, with 15 bases between. Sequenced by immunoSEQ multiplex PCR; TCRdb stores in-frame clones only, minus some. The table lists some 150,000 clones, 96% of them singletons. The receptor was derived from a woman aged 30 to 39 in good health. Sequenced material: blood. The chain combines TRBV28 with TRBJ2-4; D may be TRBD2 (5 bases). CDR3 nucleotide sequence: TGTGCCAGCACCCGCCGGGGATTTACCAAAAACATTCAGTACTTC. It is translated as CASTRRGFTKNIQYF.